Shown below are 30 T cell receptor beta chains from a single sample sequenced in a study of memory CD4+ T cells and cytomegalovirus serostatus. Sequencing was performed with immunoSEQ multiplex PCR; in TCRdb, only in-frame clones are kept and a portion is missing. The sample includes over 65,000 clones, roughly 80% seen only once; the top ten take 2.5% to 3%. The sort gate was single viable CD3+CD4+CD8-CD45RO+ cells for memory CD4+ T cells. What was sequenced was memory CD4+ T cells from blood. These receptors came from an adult in good health and CMV-seropositive.

The CDR3 bases are TGCGCCAGCAGCCACCGACAGGGGGAGAACACTGAAGCTTTCTTT. Translating gives CASSHRQGENTEAFF. The chain is built from TRBV5-1 and TRBJ1-1, with TRBD1 identical over 9 bases. Germline values: CDR1 SGHRS, CDR2 YFSETQ. CDR3 length: 15 amino acids. The ends lost 4 bases at V and 1 base at J; junction bases unmatched: 5.

The gene calls are TRBV28 and TRBJ1-2, with 7 positions matching TRBD1. Germline V gene data show CDR1 as MDHEN and CDR2 as SYDVKM. The CDR3 runs 15 residues. Germline trimming cut 2 bases from V and 7 bases from J; bases unmatched to any gene: 10. The CDR3 DNA reads as TGTGCCAGCAGTTTAAGGGACAGCACGAGGAGTGGCTACACCTTC. It translates to CASSLRDSTRSGYTF.

V and J are TRBV5-6 and TRBJ2-3; D gene ambiguous. V lost 0 bases and J 8 bases, leaving 10 bases between the germline ends. From germline, CDR1 is SGHDT and CDR2 YYEEEE. The CDR3 contains 13 residues. CDR3 region: CASSLGGWGTQYF. The DNA for the CDR3 is TGTGCCAGCAGCTTGGGGGGTTGGGGTACGCAGTATTTT.

The chain is built from TRBV5-1 and TRBJ1-2; tentatively, D is TRBD1 (6 bases). The germline gives CDR1 SGHRS, CDR2 YFSETQ. CDR3 size: 14 residues. V lost 4 bases, J lost 1 base, and 11 bases lay in between. The CDR3 reads CASSREGDNYGYTF. The CDR3 DNA is TGCGCCAGCAGCAGGGAGGGGGATAACTATGGCTACACCTTC.

J is TRBJ1-5 and V is TRBV16; possible D gene TRBD1, 5 bases. The CDR3 is 14 amino acids. Trimming removed 4 bases at V and 5 bases at J, with 12 bases between. Germline lookup yields CDR1 KGHSY and CDR2 FQNENV. The CDR3 bases are TGTGCCAGCAGCCCTTTCGGAGGGGATCAGCCCCAGCATTTT. This gives the protein CASSPFGGDQPQHF.

The chain is built from TRBV5-1 and TRBJ1-5; D not certain. Germline V gene data show CDR1 as SGHRS and CDR2 as YFSETQ. V lost 0 bases, J lost 7 bases, and 11 bases lay in between. The CDR3 covers 14 residues. This chain's CDR3 is CASSLGTPGQPQHF. CDR3 nucleotide sequence: TGCGCCAGCAGCTTGGGTACACCCGGACAGCCCCAGCATTTT. Looking up the rest from reference TRBV5-1 and TRBJ1-5 gives the full variable domain: KAGVTQTPRYLIKTRGQQVTLSCSPISGHRSVSWYQQTPGQGLQFLFEYFSETQRNKGNFPGRFSGRQFSNSRSEMNVSTLELGDSALYLCASSLGTPGQPQHFGDGTRLSIL.

The chain links TRBV2 to TRBJ1-2, with D perhaps TRBD1 (5 bases). Germline lookup yields CDR1 SNHLY and CDR2 FYNNEI. Trimming took 4 bases from V and 4 from J, leaving 7 bases between them. The CDR3 is made up of 12 amino acids. The DNA of the CDR3 is TGTGCCAGCAGTGCCGGGGGCTATGGCTACACCTTC. It codes for CASSAGGYGYTF.

This chain uses TRBV5-1 with TRBJ2-3; D remains ambiguous. The CDR3 covers 13 residues. Germline CDR1 and CDR2: SGHRS and YFSETQ. V gave up 1 base and J gave up 4 bases, with 7 bases separating them. CDR3 sequence (DNA): TGCGCCAGCAGCTTGTCAAGCCCAGATACGCAGTATTTT. This sequence encodes CASSLSSPDTQYF.

This chain joins TRBV7-6 and TRBJ1-1; 7 bases match TRBD1. The CDR3 is 14 residues long. Germline CDR1 reads SGHVS; CDR2 reads FNYEAQ. V dropped 1 base and J dropped 1; count of bases not matched to a gene: 0. This CDR3 is CASSLEGANTEAFF. The DNA of the CDR3 is TGTGCCAGCAGCTTAGAGGGGGCGAACACTGAAGCTTTCTTT.

The CDR3 loop reads CATSSWRTEETQYF. In DNA, the CDR3 is TGTGCCACCAGCAGCTGGAGAACTGAAGAGACCCAGTACTTC. The V gene is TRBV15, the J gene TRBJ2-5; D is undetermined. V dropped 3 bases and J dropped 3 bases, with 11 bases sitting between them. The CDR3 runs to 14 residues. Per the germline V gene, CDR1 is LNHNV and CDR2 is YYDKDF (reference sequence).

The chain links TRBV11-3 to TRBJ2-3; D gene uncertain. Germline V gene lookup returns CDR1 SGHNT and CDR2 YENEEA. Deletions cut 3 bases from V and 6 bases from J, with 13 bases between. This CDR3 comprises 14 residues. The CDR3 bases are TGTGCCAGCAGCTTTGCCCCCGAGGCGGATACGCAGTATTTT. Translating it yields CASSFAPEADTQYF. Complete variable domain (other parts from reference TRBV11-3 and TRBJ2-3): EAGVVQSPRYKIIEKKQPVAFWCNPISGHNTLYWYLQNLGQGPELLIRYENEEAVDDSQLPKDRFSAERLKGVDSTLKIQPAELGDSAVYLCASSFAPEADTQYFGPGTRLTVL.

The rearrangement links TRBV19 to TRBJ1-5; D not resolved. The CDR3 spans 13 residues. Germline CDR1 reads LNHDA; CDR2 reads SQIVND (reference sequence). The V gene lost 7 bases and the J gene lost 3 bases, with 10 bases spanning the gap. The CDR3 DNA reads TGTGCCAGTACCACTCAGACCAATCAGCCCCAGCATTTT. Translated: CASTTQTNQPQHF. Using reference TRBV19 and TRBJ1-5 for the parts outside the CDR3, the full variable domain is DGGITQSPKYLFRKEGQNVTLSCEQNLNHDAMYWYRQDPGQGLRLIYYSQIVNDFQKGDIAEGYSVSREKKESFPLTVTSAQKNPTAFYLCASTTQTNQPQHFGDGTRLSIL.

V and J are TRBV4-3 and TRBJ1-5; 8 bases are a match to TRBD1. Per germline, CDR1 LGHNA and CDR2 YSLEER. This CDR3 is 15 amino acids long. V shed 3 bases and J 5 bases; nucleotides not matched to a gene: 6. The CDR3 here is CASSHRTGNDQPQHF. In nucleotides, the CDR3 is TGCGCCAGCAGCCACCGGACAGGGAACGATCAGCCCCAGCATTTT.

The rearrangement joins TRBV2 to TRBJ1-4, with TRBD1 as a possible D gene (5 bases). CDR1 is SNHLY, CDR2 FYNNEI, per germline. This CDR3 contains 16 residues. V was trimmed by 5 bases and J by 7 bases, leaving 20 bases between them. As DNA, the CDR3 is TGTGCCAGCAGTCGTATACAGGCTTCTCGGGCTGAAAAACTGTTTTTT. This translates into CASSRIQASRAEKLFF.

The chain joins TRBV21-1 to TRBJ2-2; TRBD2, the table's D call, lacks a check against the DNA. TRBV21-1 is designated a pseudogene. The CDR3 covers 18 residues. CDR3 protein: CASSRLDTSGPRGGELFF. The CDR3 DNA sequence: TGTGCCAGCAGCAGACTAGATACTTCAGGACCGCGTGGCGGGGAGCTGTTTTTT.

The genes are TRBV28 and TRBJ1-2; D call uncertain. V lost 3 bases, J lost 4 bases, and 15 bases lay in between. This CDR3 region has 15 residues. CDR1 is MDHEN, CDR2 SYDVKM, per germline. CDR3 bases: TGTGCCAGCAGTTTGGCAGGAAGACCCTCCTATGGCTACACCTTC. This encodes CASSLAGRPSYGYTF.

The chain joins TRBV18 to TRBJ2-5; 8 bases match TRBD1. CDR1 is KGHSH, CDR2 LQKENI, per germline. This CDR3 is built from 14 residues. V shed 4 bases and J 2 bases; nucleotides not matched to a gene: 3. CDR3 sequence: CASSRTGLQETQYF. The CDR3 DNA is TGTGCCAGCTCACGGACAGGGTTGCAAGAGACCCAGTACTTC.

This chain joins TRBV5-1 and TRBJ1-6, with 9 bases aligning to TRBD1. The length of the CDR3 is 14 residues. CDR1 is SGHRS and CDR2 is YFSETQ in the germline V gene. V trimming: 6 bases; J trimming: 7 bases; junction bases outside the gene matches: 5. DNA for the CDR3: TGCGCCAGCATGTCGGACAGGGGCAATTCACCCCTCCACTTT. It specifies CASMSDRGNSPLHF.

There are a few counts of this clone. The chain carries TRBV6-5 and TRBJ1-1, with D unclear. CDR3 length equals 13 residues. Looked up from germline, CDR1 is MNHEY and CDR2 is SVGAGI. Trimming left V 4 bases short and J 3 bases short, with 9 bases between. The CDR3 loop reads CASSLLRDTEAFF. CDR3 DNA sequence: TGTGCCAGCAGTTTGTTGAGGGACACTGAAGCTTTCTTT.

This chain joins TRBV5-6 and TRBJ2-7, with 9 positions matching TRBD1. CDR3 length equals 16 residues. V trimming: 3 bases; J trimming: 5 bases; junction bases outside the gene matches: 12. The germline V gene encodes CDR1 SGHDT and CDR2 YYEEEE. CDR3 nucleotides: TGTGCCAGCAGCTCAATAATAAAGGACAGGGGAGACGAGCAGTACGTC. This encodes CASSSIIKDRGDEQYV.

This rearrangement joins TRBV2 to TRBJ1-5; the D is unclear. Germline CDR1 and CDR2: SNHLY and FYNNEI. V was clipped by 8 bases and J by 4 bases, with 12 bases between them. This CDR3 contains 13 residues. The CDR3 is CASGRGQNQPQHF. Here the CDR3 DNA reads TGTGCCAGCGGAAGAGGGCAAAATCAGCCCCAGCATTTT. Full variable domain (rest looked up from reference TRBV2 and TRBJ1-5): EPEVTQTPSHQVTQMGQEVILRCVPISNHLYFYWYRQILGQKVEFLVSFYNNEISEKSEIFDDQFSVERPDGSNFTLKIRSTKLEDSAMYFCASGRGQNQPQHFGDGTRLSIL.

The chain recombines TRBV19 with TRBJ1-5; 7 bases map to TRBD1. CDR3 length: 21 residues. The germline CDR1 and CDR2 sequences are LNHDA and SQIVND (reference sequence). V lost 4 bases, J lost 2 bases, and 23 bases stayed unmatched. The CDR3 DNA sequence: TGTGCCAGTAGTAAGATCGGACTCAGGGGGGCAGGCCGGAGGGGCAATCAGCCCCAGCATTTT. It codes for CASSKIGLRGAGRRGNQPQHF.

The chain recombines TRBV7-9 with TRBJ2-3; D perhaps matches TRBD2 (6 bases). The CDR3 extends over 14 amino acids. From germline, CDR1 is SEHNR and CDR2 FQNEAQ (reference sequence). V shed 11 bases and J shed 2 bases, with 17 bases lying between them. In DNA, the CDR3 is TGTGCCGCTCGACGGCGGGAATTCACAGATACGCAGTATTTT. This codes for CAARRREFTDTQYF.

The chain employs TRBV10-3 and TRBJ2-1; D remains unclear. The CDR3 covers 12 residues. Germline-derived CDR1 and CDR2 are ENHRY and SYGVKD. Trimming took 6 bases from V and 2 from J, leaving 5 bases between them. DNA for the CDR3: TGTGCCATCAGAGACACCTACAATGAGCAGTTCTTC. Its translation: CAIRDTYNEQFF.

The chain recombines TRBV2 with TRBJ2-7, with D perhaps matching TRBD1 (6 bases). The CDR3 has 14 residues. Germline V gene data show CDR1 as SNHLY and CDR2 as FYNNEI. Trimming took 5 bases from V and 0 from J, leaving 11 bases between them. The CDR3 DNA sequence: TGTGCCAGCAGTCCGCGGACAGCCTCCTACGAGCAGTACTTC. This sequence encodes CASSPRTASYEQYF.

The rearrangement joins TRBV10-3 to TRBJ1-2; D not resolved. The CDR3 consists of 17 residues. The germline V gene encodes CDR1 ENHRY and CDR2 SYGVKD. Trimming cost V 3 bases and J 4 bases, with 21 bases left between them. The CDR3 DNA reads as TGTGCCATCAGTGATAGCCCCAGGCGTAGTGAGGGCTATGGCTACACCTTC. Translation: CAISDSPRRSEGYGYTF.

This clone was seen just once. The chain recombines TRBV5-6 with TRBJ1-5, with 7 bases identical to TRBD1. The V gene end was trimmed by 3 bases and the J gene end by 0 bases; junction bases not matched to a gene: 3. The CDR3 sequence is 15 residues long. Germline V CDR1 and CDR2: SGHDT, YYEEEE. CDR3 sequence: CASSSTGYSNQPQHF. The CDR3 region has the DNA TGTGCCAGCAGCTCGACAGGGTATAGCAATCAGCCCCAGCATTTT.

CDR3 residues: CASSPIQGAKNIQYF. The CDR3 DNA reads as TGTGCCAGCTCACCAATACAAGGAGCCAAAAACATTCAGTACTTC. The chain is built from TRBV18 and TRBJ2-4; unclear D gene. This CDR3 is built from 15 residues. Germline CDR1 is KGHSH and CDR2 is LQKENI. The V end lost 2 bases, the J end lost 0 bases, and 8 bases lay between the germline ends.

The gene calls are TRBV5-1 and TRBJ2-7; D remains unclear. CDR3 length: 13 residues. Per germline, CDR1 SGHRS and CDR2 YFSETQ. The V end lost 0 bases, the J end lost 6 bases, and 10 bases lay between the germline ends. The DNA of the CDR3 is TGCGCCAGCAGCTTGGGGGGAACGTCCGAGCAGTACTTC. Protein sequence: CASSLGGTSEQYF.

The chain has TRBV6-1 and TRBJ1-1; 10 nucleotides align to TRBD1. The CDR3 sequence is 16 residues long. V shed 4 bases and J 0 bases; nucleotides not matched to a gene: 5. Germline loops: CDR1 MNHNS, CDR2 SASEGT. CDR3 loop: CASSAPTGGLNTEAFF. In DNA, the CDR3 is TGTGCCAGCAGTGCCCCGACAGGGGGCTTGAACACTGAAGCTTTCTTT.